This entry lists 28 T cell receptor beta chains sequenced from one sample in a study of identifying expanded T cells in peripheral blood. Assay: immunoSEQ multiplex PCR; the TCRdb copy retains only in-frame clones and omits some. The sample lists some 120,000 clones; about 80% were seen once. The sample taken for sequencing was blood. The receptors shown here come from a person aged 18-69 years in good health.

V usage is TRBV5-1 and J usage is TRBJ2-1; 10 bases are a match to TRBD2. The germline gives CDR1 SGHRS, CDR2 YFSETQ. Unmatched junction bases numbered 15, after V lost 3 bases and J lost 3 bases. This CDR3 spans 19 amino acids. CDR3 in amino acids: CASSSPPSGGSVGYNEQFF. The CDR3 nucleotides are TGCGCCAGCAGCTCCCCCCCTAGCGGGGGATCCGTGGGCTACAATGAGCAGTTCTTC. The full variable domain, rest sourced from reference TRBV5-1 and TRBJ2-1, is KAGVTQTPRYLIKTRGQQVTLSCSPISGHRSVSWYQQTPGQGLQFLFEYFSETQRNKGNFPGRFSGRQFSNSRSEMNVSTLELGDSALYLCASSSPPSGGSVGYNEQFFGPGTRLTVL.

J is TRBJ1-4 and V is TRBV9; no clear D gene. The V and J ends lost 0 bases and 0 bases respectively, with 9 bases between them. The CDR3 contains 16 residues. CDR1 and CDR2 from the germline V gene are SGDLS and YYNGEE. The CDR3 DNA reads TGTGCCAGCAGCGTAGGAACAGCGACAACTAATGAAAAACTGTTTTTT. It specifies CASSVGTATTNEKLFF.

The V call is TRBV7-2, the J call TRBJ1-1; D may be TRBD1 (5 bases). Trimming cost V 2 bases and J 1 base, with 8 bases left between them. CDR3 length equals 14 residues. Looked up from germline, CDR1 is SGHTA and CDR2 is FQGNSA. CDR3 nucleotide sequence: TGTGCCAGCAGCTTAAGGCAGGGGAACACTGAAGCTTTCTTT. The encoded protein is CASSLRQGNTEAFF.

The chain joins TRBV18 to TRBJ1-4; possibly TRBD1 for D (5 bases). The CDR3 sequence is 15 residues long. Trimming shortened V by 4 bases and J by 8 bases, and 17 bases separated the two germline ends. Germline V gives CDR1 KGHSH, CDR2 LQKENI. Written as DNA, the CDR3 is TGTGCCAGCTCACTTCGGACCAAAGGGGAAGAAAAACTGTTTTTT. This codes for CASSLRTKGEEKLFF.

The chain combines TRBV7-2 with TRBJ2-3, with TRBD1 matching 9 bases. V dropped 5 bases and J dropped 2; count of bases not matched to a gene: 5. Germline-derived CDR1 and CDR2 are SGHTA and FQGNSA. The CDR3 consists of 15 residues. The CDR3, as DNA: TGTGCCAGCAGCCAGACAGGGGGGTTCACAGATACGCAGTATTTT. Amino acids: CASSQTGGFTDTQYF.

The gene calls are TRBV23-1 and TRBJ1-2; D is unclear. TRBV23-1 is an ORF; its function is uncertain. Trimming shortened V by 5 bases and J by 8 bases, and 18 bases separated the two germline ends. This CDR3 is built from 14 residues. CDR3 DNA: TGCGCCAGCAGTGTTGGGATGGACCAAACGGGCTACACCTTC. Its protein is CASSVGMDQTGYTF.

The CDR3 reads CASSLGGVPNEKLFF. CDR3 nucleotides: TGTGCCAGCAGCTTAGGCGGGGTCCCAAATGAAAAACTGTTTTTT. V is TRBV7-8 and J is TRBJ1-4, with D hard to call. Germline loops: CDR1 SGHVS, CDR2 FQNEAQ. V lost 1 base to trimming and J lost 5 bases, with 11 bases between them. The CDR3 has 15 amino acids.

The rearrangement links TRBV30 to TRBJ1-2; no firm D call. Trimming took off 4 bases at V and 8 bases at J, with 17 bases between the two ends. Germline V gene data show CDR1 as GTSNPN and CDR2 as SVGIG (reference sequence). This CDR3 has 13 residues. Here the CDR3 reads CAWMKFRARGYTF. As DNA, the CDR3 is TGTGCCTGGATGAAATTTCGTGCTCGGGGCTACACCTTC.

This clone was observed once. The CDR3 is CSVGQAALRTFF. The CDR3 nucleotides are TGCAGCGTGGGACAAGCAGCTTTGAGAACTTTCTTT. This chain connects TRBV29-1 to TRBJ1-1; D perhaps matches TRBD1 (6 bases). This CDR3 contains 12 residues. V gave up 6 bases and J gave up 12 bases, with 20 bases separating them. Per germline, CDR1 SQVTM and CDR2 ANQGSEA.

The chain employs TRBV5-5 and TRBJ1-2; D gene unclear. The CDR3 contains 12 residues. V lost 0 bases and J 5 bases, leaving 5 bases between the germline ends. Germline V lookup: CDR1 SGHKS, CDR2 YYEKEE (reference sequence). The CDR3 nucleotides are TGTGCCAGCAGCTTGGAAGGATATGGCTACACCTTC. Its protein is CASSLEGYGYTF.

CDR3: CSVDRRWLRGYGNTIYF. CDR3 nucleotide sequence: TGCAGCGTTGATAGGCGTTGGCTTCGGGGTTACGGAAACACCATATATTTT. The rearrangement joins TRBV29-1 to TRBJ1-3; no clear D. CDR3 length equals 17 residues. V was clipped by 3 bases and J by 4 bases, with 22 bases between them. CDR1 and CDR2 from the germline V gene are SQVTM and ANQGSEA. Based on the CDR3 plus reference TRBV29-1 and TRBJ1-3, the full variable domain is SAVISQKPSRDICQRGTSLTIQCQVDSQVTMMFWYRQQPGQSLTLIATANQGSEATYESGFVIDKFPISRPNLTFSTLTVSNMSPEDSSIYLCSVDRRWLRGYGNTIYFGEGSWLTVV.

This chain connects TRBV9 to TRBJ2-5; 9 bases line up with TRBD1. With V trimmed by 7 bases and J by 1 base, 17 bases remained unmatched. This CDR3 is 18 amino acids long. The germline gives CDR1 SGDLS, CDR2 YYNGEE. The CDR3 DNA is TGTGCCAGCTCACTACATCAGGGACAGGGCGCCCCCCAAGAGACCCAGTACTTC. Protein sequence: CASSLHQGQGAPQETQYF.

For the CDR3, the DNA is TGTGCCAGCAGTTACTCTTGGCAGGTTATGTCCTACGAGCAGTACTTC. Translated: CASSYSWQVMSYEQYF. The rearrangement links TRBV6-5 to TRBJ2-7; no definite D call. The length of the CDR3 is 16 residues. The ends were cut back, 0 bases at V and 1 base at J, with 13 bases in the middle. The germline V gene encodes CDR1 MNHEY and CDR2 SVGAGI.

This clone was counted once. This chain connects TRBV18 to TRBJ1-1, with D unclear. Per the germline V gene, CDR1 is KGHSH and CDR2 is LQKENI. V was shortened by 6 bases and J by 0 bases, with 11 bases between the two germline ends. There are 14 residues in the CDR3. The chain's CDR3 is CASSPDIMNTEAFF. CDR3 in DNA: TGTGCCAGCTCCCCTGACATCATGAACACTGAAGCTTTCTTT.

This clone was counted ten times or more. The V gene is TRBV4-1, the J gene TRBJ1-2; D possibly corresponds to TRBD1 (5 bases). The CDR3 runs 17 residues. The germline V gene has CDR1 MGHRA and CDR2 YSYEKL. V dropped 1 base and J dropped 4 bases, with 19 bases sitting between them. CDR3 bases: TGCGCCAGCAGCCAAGGAGGTCGAGGCTCGGGGCTCTATGGCTACACCTTC. Amino acid sequence: CASSQGGRGSGLYGYTF.

V gene TRBV7-9 combines with J gene TRBJ1-2, with D tentatively TRBD1 (6 bases). This CDR3 contains 17 residues. The V gene lost 3 bases and the J gene lost 0 bases, with 17 bases spanning the gap. The germline CDR1 and CDR2 sequences are SEHNR and FQNEAQ (reference sequence). The CDR3 is CASSLGGRGPPNYGYTF. The CDR3 DNA follows: TGTGCCAGCAGCTTGGGGGGTCGGGGGCCCCCTAACTATGGCTACACCTTC.

J is TRBJ2-2 and V is TRBV6-4; the D gene is possibly TRBD1 (5 bases). Germline-derived CDR1 and CDR2 are MRHNA and SNTAGT. The V and J ends lost 3 bases and 4 bases respectively, with 9 bases between them. This CDR3 region has 14 residues. The CDR3 DNA is TGTGCCAGCAGTGATGACAGTTCCACCGGGGAGCTGTTTTTT. Translated: CASSDDSSTGELFF.

The J gene is TRBJ1-2, the V gene TRBV6-5; 7 positions agree with TRBD1. The CDR3 covers 15 residues. Germline V gives CDR1 MNHEY, CDR2 SVGAGI. V trimming: 0 bases; J trimming: 7 bases; junction bases outside the gene matches: 8. As DNA, the CDR3 is TGTGCCAGCAGTTACTCGGGACAGAATTTGGGTGGCTACACCTTC. Its protein product is CASSYSGQNLGGYTF.

The rearrangement uses TRBV18 and TRBJ1-1; 7 bases agree with TRBD1. Germline V gene data show CDR1 as KGHSH and CDR2 as LQKENI. Unmatched junction bases numbered 5, after V lost 0 bases and J lost 4 bases. This CDR3 contains 15 residues. The CDR3 loop reads CASSPPVQGVTEAFF. The CDR3 DNA reads TGTGCCAGCTCACCACCGGTCCAGGGGGTCACTGAAGCTTTCTTT.

The chain uses TRBV30 and TRBJ2-5, with D uncertain. Germline-derived CDR1 and CDR2 are GTSNPN and SVGIG (reference sequence). The CDR3 runs 10 residues. Trimming removed 1 base from V and 6 bases from J, with 3 bases in between. The CDR3 DNA reads TGTGCCTGGAGTGAAAAGACCCAGTACTTC. Its translation is CAWSEKTQYF.

The rearrangement uses TRBV5-6 and TRBJ1-1; D remains ambiguous. With 2 bases removed from V and 2 bases from J, the gap between germline ends came to 16 bases. The CDR3 has 16 residues. Germline CDR1 is SGHDT and CDR2 is YYEEEE. The CDR3 bases are TGTGCCAGCAGCTTTTCCCATAGGAGGGCCAACACTGAAGCTTTCTTT. Translated, it gives CASSFSHRRANTEAFF.

V is TRBV27 and J is TRBJ1-6, with a possible D match to TRBD1 (6 bases). Germline V gene lookup returns CDR1 MNHEY and CDR2 SMNVEV (reference sequence). V lost 5 bases and J lost 4, with 12 bases in between. CDR3 length: 15 amino acids. This CDR3 reads CASSPSRGYNSPLHF. The CDR3 DNA reads as TGTGCCAGCAGTCCCTCGAGGGGGTATAATTCACCCCTCCACTTT.

This sequence joins TRBV12-5 and TRBJ1-2; the D gene is possibly TRBD1 (6 bases). V gave up 4 bases and J gave up 4 bases, with 10 bases separating them. The CDR3 contains 13 residues. Germline lookup yields CDR1 LGHNT and CDR2 FRNRAP. The CDR3 nucleotides read TGTGCTAGTGGTTGGAACAGGGTCTATGGCTACACCTTC. Translated, it gives CASGWNRVYGYTF.

The chain has TRBV6-5 and TRBJ2-3; 8 bases line up with TRBD1. CDR1 is MNHEY and CDR2 is SVGAGI in the germline V gene. With 6 bases clipped from V and 6 bases from J, the junction kept 11 bases outside the gene matches. CDR3 length: 15 amino acids. CDR3 bases: TGTGCCAGCAGGGGTTTGGGACAGGCCGACGATACGCAGTATTTT. Amino acids: CASRGLGQADDTQYF.

V is TRBV9 and J is TRBJ1-4; D not certain. The germline V gene encodes CDR1 SGDLS and CDR2 YYNGEE. The CDR3 loop spans 14 amino acids. The V end lost 3 bases, the J end lost 8 bases, and 14 bases lay between the germline ends. Written as DNA, the CDR3 is TGTGCCAGCAGCGAGCTAGGGTTGGACGAAAAACTGTTTTTT. Translation: CASSELGLDEKLFF.

The rearrangement joins TRBV7-2 to TRBJ1-5; 8 bases agree with TRBD1. Germline loops: CDR1 SGHTA, CDR2 FQGNSA. The CDR3 totals 14 residues. The V segment lost 5 bases and the J segment 6 bases; nucleotides outside the gene matches: 6. The CDR3 loop reads CASSPGGAGQPQHF. CDR3 coding DNA: TGTGCCAGCAGCCCAGGGGGCGCGGGTCAGCCCCAGCATTTT.

V gene TRBV10-3 combines with J gene TRBJ1-1, with 7 bases that match TRBD1. Germline lookup yields CDR1 ENHRY and CDR2 SYGVKD. The CDR3 consists of 14 residues. With V trimmed by 2 bases and J by 4 bases, 4 bases remained unmatched. CDR3 sequence (DNA): TGTGCCATCAGTGAGCGGGACAGCCGCACTGAAGCTTTCTTT. Amino acids: CAISERDSRTEAFF.

V usage is TRBV5-4 and J usage is TRBJ2-6; D is uncertain. V was shortened by 2 bases and J by 3 bases, with 3 bases between the two germline ends. Looked up from germline, CDR1 is SGHNT and CDR2 is YYREEE (reference sequence). There are 13 residues in the CDR3. The CDR3, as DNA: TGTGCCAGCAGCTTCTATGGGGCCAACGTCCTGACTTTC. It encodes CASSFYGANVLTF. Together with reference TRBV5-4 and TRBJ2-6, the CDR3 gives the full variable domain: ETGVTQSPTHLIKTRGQQVTLRCSSQSGHNTVSWYQQALGQGPQFIFQYYREEENGRGNFPPRFSGLQFPNYSSELNVNALELDDSALYLCASSFYGANVLTFGAGSRLTVL.